This passage covers 32 T cell receptor beta chains from one sample sequenced in a study of monozygotic twins with inflammatory bowel disease. Reprocessing the 5' RACE reads, TCRdb reports a single entry for every CDR3 protein and omits DNA. The sample table includes about 450,000 distinct CDR3 sequences. Specimen: blood. The receptor set was obtained from a human donor with ulcerative colitis or Crohn's disease, or a healthy co-twin of an affected twin (not recorded which).

The V and J genes are TRBV12-3 or TRBV12-4 and TRBJ1-1. The CDR3 is 15 residues long. CDR3 loop: CASSLAEYLTTEAFF.

The V gene is TRBV29-1, the J gene TRBJ2-1; the D gene TCRdb calls, TRBD2, cannot be checked with no DNA. The germline CDR1 and CDR2 sequences are SQVTM and ANQGSEA. The CDR3 extends over 13 amino acids. The CDR3 sequence: CSVDGADYNEQFF.

The chain couples TRBV29-1 to TRBJ2-5; the D call of TRBD1 rests on TCRdb alone, since no DNA is present to check it. The CDR3 covers 11 residues. Germline CDR1 SQVTM, CDR2 ANQGSEA. The CDR3 region is CSGDREETQYF.

The chain employs TRBV11-1 and TRBJ1-1; the TCRdb call, TRBD1, lacks DNA for checking. The CDR3 has 17 amino acids. Germline V gene lookup returns CDR1 SGHAT and CDR2 FQDESV (reference sequence). The CDR3 protein is CASSLAGLLTGNTEAFF.

The CDR3 is CASSFLREGGTQYF. This rearrangement joins TRBV7-2 to TRBJ2-3; TCRdb proposes TRBD2, but this gene call is untestable without DNA. CDR1 is SGHTA, CDR2 FQGNSA, per germline. This CDR3 has 14 amino acids.

This rearrangement joins TRBV7-3 to TRBJ2-1; there is no DNA to check the TCRdb D call of TRBD2. CDR1 is SGHTA and CDR2 is FQGTGA in the germline V gene. This CDR3 is 16 amino acids long. CDR3 region: CASSSTTSGRVNEQFF.

The genes are TRBV7-8 and TRBJ2-2; TCRdb's D gene call, TRBD2, goes unchecked for lack of DNA. Per the germline V gene, CDR1 is SGHVS and CDR2 is FQNEAQ. The CDR3 has 16 amino acids. The CDR3 spells CASSHPGLPNTGELFF. Using reference TRBV7-8 and TRBJ2-2 for the parts outside the CDR3, the full variable domain is GAGVSQSPRYKVAKRGQDVALRCDPISGHVSLFWYQQALGQGPEFLTYFQNEAQLDKSGLPSDRFFAERPEGSVSTLKIQRTQQEDSAVYLCASSHPGLPNTGELFFGEGSRLTVL.

This chain uses TRBV12-5 with TRBJ1-2. This CDR3 comprises 11 residues. The germline V gene has CDR1 LGHNT and CDR2 FRNRAP. CDR3 residues: CASGSNNGYTF.

The chain links TRBV7-2 to TRBJ1-1; TCRdb's D gene call, TRBD1, goes unchecked for lack of DNA. The CDR3 extends over 14 amino acids. Germline-derived CDR1 and CDR2 are SGHTA and FQGNSA. The chain's CDR3 is CASSRGTGVPEAFF.

The genes are TRBV4-2 and TRBJ2-1; as DNA is missing, the TRBD2 call by TCRdb cannot be tested. The germline CDR1 and CDR2 sequences are LGHNA and YNFKEQ. This CDR3 has 17 residues. The CDR3 sequence: CASSQAYSGGAVNEQFF.

The chain employs TRBV7-2 and TRBJ1-2; TCRdb indicates TRBD1, and absent DNA this call remains unverified. CDR1 SGHTA and CDR2 FQGNSA come from the germline V gene. The CDR3 length is 12 residues. The CDR3 here is CASSLQGYGYTF. Full variable domain (missing parts from reference TRBV7-2 and TRBJ1-2): GAGVSQSPSNKVTEKGKDVELRCDPISGHTALYWYRQSLGQGLEFLIYFQGNSAPDKSGLPSDRFSAERTGGSVSTLTIQRTQQEDSAVYLCASSLQGYGYTFGSGTRLTVV.

This chain links TRBV7-2 with TRBJ2-1; the TCRdb call, TRBD2, lacks DNA for checking. This CDR3 has 16 amino acids. Germline V CDR1 and CDR2: SGHTA, FQGNSA. The chain's CDR3 is CASSAGLAVSYNEQFF. Complete variable domain (other parts from reference TRBV7-2 and TRBJ2-1): GAGVSQSPSNKVTEKGKDVELRCDPISGHTALYWYRQSLGQGLEFLIYFQGNSAPDKSGLPSDRFSAERTGGSVSTLTIQRTQQEDSAVYLCASSAGLAVSYNEQFFGPGTRLTVL.

The rearrangement joins TRBV6-1 to TRBJ2-7; TCRdb's D gene call, TRBD2, goes unchecked for lack of DNA. The germline CDR1 and CDR2 sequences are MNHNS and SASEGT. CDR3 length equals 14 residues. The CDR3 here is CASSLREGGYEQYF.

V and J are TRBV5-6 and TRBJ1-1; the D call from TCRdb, TRBD1, cannot be confirmed without DNA. CDR1 SGHDT and CDR2 YYEEEE come from the germline V gene. The CDR3 sequence is 13 residues long. This CDR3 is CASTLQLGGEAFF.

The V call is TRBV12-3 or TRBV12-4, the J call TRBJ2-3. This CDR3 region has 11 residues. The CDR3 sequence: CASLVADTQYF.

The chain recombines TRBV5-1 with TRBJ2-1; TCRdb calls TRBD2, which cannot be checked without DNA. The CDR3 has 14 amino acids. Germline V gene data show CDR1 as SGHRS and CDR2 as YFSETQ. The CDR3 loop is CASSLGALYNEQFF.

V gene TRBV10-3 combines with J gene TRBJ2-1. This CDR3 region has 13 residues. Germline lookup yields CDR1 ENHRY and CDR2 SYGVKD. The CDR3 is CANRANNDNEQFF.

The chain employs TRBV7-9 and TRBJ1-2; TCRdb's D call, TRBD1, is unchecked because there is no DNA. Germline CDR1 and CDR2: SEHNR and FQNEAQ (reference sequence). This CDR3 is built from 17 residues. The chain's CDR3 is CASSPLTGEEGAYGYTF.

The chain links TRBV12-3 or TRBV12-4 to TRBJ1-3; without DNA, the TCRdb call of TRBD1 cannot be checked. There are 13 residues in the CDR3. The CDR3 loop reads CASRSQHGDTIYF.

The chain employs TRBV5-1 and TRBJ2-5; TCRdb returns TRBD1, unconfirmable since there is no DNA. Germline lookup yields CDR1 SGHRS and CDR2 YFSETQ. The CDR3 loop spans 15 amino acids. The CDR3 loop reads CASSFEVGTRETQYF.

The CDR3 sequence is CASSLGTGGGYEQYF. This chain uses TRBV5-1 with TRBJ2-7; TCRdb outputs TRBD1, but without DNA this stays unchecked. The germline V gene encodes CDR1 SGHRS and CDR2 YFSETQ. CDR3 length equals 15 residues.

The J gene is TRBJ1-5, the V gene TRBV6-6; TCRdb outputs TRBD1, but without DNA this stays unchecked. This CDR3 contains 14 residues. Germline V CDR1 and CDR2: MNHNY, SVGAGI (reference sequence). The CDR3 here is CASSFGTADQPQHF.

The chain uses TRBV5-1 and TRBJ2-3; the TCRdb D gene call, TRBD2, has no DNA to confirm it. The CDR3 length is 12 residues. Germline V CDR1 and CDR2: SGHRS, YFSETQ. The CDR3: CASSLEEEQPYF.

The CDR3 sequence is CASSFQGSLEKLFF. V usage is TRBV27 and J usage is TRBJ1-4; lacking DNA, the TRBD1 call made by TCRdb goes unchecked. The CDR3 has 14 residues. Germline lookup yields CDR1 MNHEY and CDR2 SMNVEV (reference sequence).

The chain couples TRBV20-1 to TRBJ2-3; the TCRdb D gene call, TRBD1, has no DNA to confirm it. Germline lookup yields CDR1 DFQATT and CDR2 SNEGSKA (reference sequence). CDR3 length: 16 amino acids. The CDR3 loop is CSARDPSSRGTDTQYF.

This clonotype ranks as medium-sized (0.01 to 0.1%) in terms of frequency. The chain joins TRBV20-1 to TRBJ2-1. CDR1 is DFQATT and CDR2 is SNEGSKA in the germline V gene (reference sequence). This CDR3 is built from 12 residues. CDR3 protein: CSASLTDNEQFF.

This chain connects TRBV5-4 to TRBJ1-1; TCRdb selects TRBD1, and the lack of DNA leaves this call unchecked. Looked up from germline, CDR1 is SGHNT and CDR2 is YYREEE (reference sequence). The CDR3 sequence is 15 residues long. The CDR3 spells CASSSGQGVNTEAFF.

J is TRBJ2-1 and V is TRBV3-1. CDR3 size: 15 residues. Germline lookup yields CDR1 LGHDT and CDR2 YNNKEL (reference sequence). The CDR3 sequence: CASSQVEGSYDEQFF.

V and J are TRBV19 and TRBJ2-2; the TCRdb D gene call, TRBD1, has no DNA to confirm it. CDR1 LNHDA and CDR2 SQIVND come from the germline V gene (reference sequence). This CDR3 is built from 15 residues. The CDR3 sequence is CASSPKDRATGELFF.

The chain couples TRBV5-1 to TRBJ1-1. Germline loops: CDR1 SGHRS, CDR2 YFSETQ. The CDR3 is 13 residues long. CDR3 amino acids: CASKEVTNTEAFF.

The rearrangement joins TRBV7-8 to TRBJ2-3; TCRdb's D gene call, TRBD1, goes unchecked for lack of DNA. This CDR3 is built from 17 residues. Looked up from germline, CDR1 is SGHVS and CDR2 is FQNEAQ. The CDR3 spells CASSLAAGGGGADTQYF.

The V call is TRBV11-2, the J call TRBJ1-1; TCRdb calls TRBD1, which cannot be checked without DNA. The CDR3 spans 14 residues. Germline-derived CDR1 and CDR2 are SGHAT and FQNNGV. This chain's CDR3 is CASSLYRGALEAFF.